Listed here is a single TCR beta chain. The entry originates in a study of blood T cell repertoires in COVID-19. Study at large: Samples of COVID-19 (acute and convalescent) were obtained from the United States, Italy and Spain. T cells, B-cell-depleted T cells, or PBMCs supplied cDNA or gDNA.

The authors' processing: From reference gene primer amplification, estimates of nucleated cell counts were derived. TCRdb's table, derived via immunoSEQ multiplex PCR, lists solely in-frame clones and lacks some. That table supplies the V and J calls and clone size; D and trimming were determined from the DNA. The sample shows some 320,000 clones, about 85% of them seen only once. Germline CDR1 SGHNT, CDR2 YYREEE (reference sequence). CDR3 length: 13 amino acids. V shed 1 base and J shed 1 base, with 6 bases lying between them. Sequenced: PBMCs or T cells enriched from blood (not recorded which). This TCR was recovered from a woman aged 25 to 39 who had been exposed to COVID-19. The V gene is TRBV5-4, the J gene TRBJ2-7, with D uncertain. CDR3 DNA: TGTGCCAGCAGCTTGACGGTGTCCTACGAGCAGTACTTC. Its translation is CASSLTVSYEQYF.